Shown below are 23 T cell receptor beta chains from a single sample sequenced in a study of blood T cell repertoires in COVID-19. Sequencing was performed with immunoSEQ multiplex PCR; in TCRdb, only in-frame clones are kept and a portion is missing. The sample includes some 200,000 clones, roughly 85% of them seen just once. Sequenced material: peripheral blood. These receptors were obtained from a woman aged 70 to 79 with COVID-19, enrolled during active disease.

DNA of the CDR3: TGCGCCAGCAGCCAAGAACCGGGATACGAAAAACTGTTTTTT. Its translation is CASSQEPGYEKLFF. The rearrangement joins TRBV4-3 to TRBJ1-4; D gene uncertain. The CDR3 is 14 residues long. Trimming cost V 0 bases and J 8 bases, with 10 bases left between them. The germline gives CDR1 LGHNA, CDR2 YSLEER.

V and J are TRBV5-1 and TRBJ1-1; TRBD1 is a possible D gene (6 bases). CDR3 length equals 14 residues. The V gene's germline CDR1 is SGHRS and CDR2 YFSETQ. V lost 3 bases and J 6 bases, leaving 15 bases between the germline ends. CDR3 sequence: CASSSTGRGAEAFF. DNA for the CDR3: TGCGCCAGCAGCTCGACAGGCAGGGGCGCTGAAGCTTTCTTT. The full variable domain, with the rest looked up from reference TRBV5-1 and TRBJ1-1, is KAGVTQTPRYLIKTRGQQVTLSCSPISGHRSVSWYQQTPGQGLQFLFEYFSETQRNKGNFPGRFSGRQFSNSRSEMNVSTLELGDSALYLCASSSTGRGAEAFFGQGTRLTVV.

V is TRBV29-1 and J is TRBJ2-7; TRBD1 aligns across 11 bases. J lost 2 bases, V lost 6 bases, and 9 bases had no gene match. Germline V lookup: CDR1 SQVTM, CDR2 ANQGSEA. This CDR3 has 15 amino acids. The CDR3 loop is CSVGRPGQGAYEQYF. CDR3 DNA: TGCAGCGTGGGGCGACCGGGACAGGGGGCCTACGAGCAGTACTTC.

The J gene is TRBJ2-2, the V gene TRBV9, with no clear D. This CDR3 has 13 residues. Germline V gene data show CDR1 as SGDLS and CDR2 as YYNGEE. V was pared by 4 bases and J by 6 bases, with 10 bases between. The CDR3: CASSLPRAGELFF. DNA for the CDR3: TGTGCCAGCAGCCTTCCCCGGGCCGGGGAGCTGTTTTTT.

This clone turned up a few times. The chain couples TRBV4-2 to TRBJ1-2; 9 positions agree with TRBD1. Germline V lookup: CDR1 LGHNA, CDR2 YNFKEQ. J was trimmed by 4 bases and V by 4 bases; bases with no gene match: 4. The CDR3 consists of 14 residues. CDR3 loop: CASSPDRGSYGYTF. CDR3 in DNA: TGTGCCAGCAGCCCAGACAGGGGGTCCTATGGCTACACCTTC.

This clone was recorded a few times. The chain has TRBV12-3 or TRBV12-4 and TRBJ2-1; D call uncertain. V was pared by 5 bases and J by 10 bases, with 9 bases between. This CDR3 has 11 amino acids. The CDR3 nucleotides are TGTGCCAGCAGTGCACTATGGGAGCAGTTCTTC. This gives the protein CASSALWEQFF.

This sequence joins TRBV27 and TRBJ2-5; 11 bases fit TRBD2. V shed 3 bases, J shed 7 bases, and the junction held 13 bases outside the gene matches. Per the germline V gene, CDR1 is MNHEY and CDR2 is SMNVEV (reference sequence). The CDR3 runs 17 residues. CDR3 sequence (DNA): TGTGCCAGCAGTTTTTCAGTCGGGACTAGCGGCCATGGGACCCAGTACTTC. Translation gives CASSFSVGTSGHGTQYF.

This clone has just one count. The chain joins TRBV6-5 to TRBJ2-7; no firm D call. This CDR3 has 14 amino acids. Looked up from germline, CDR1 is MNHEY and CDR2 is SVGAGI. Between the trimmed V and J ends, which lost 6 bases and 2 bases, there was a span of 14 bases. Here the CDR3 reads CASSRPGPPYEQYF. CDR3 nucleotide sequence: TGTGCCAGCAGCCGACCGGGTCCCCCCTACGAGCAGTACTTC.

The V call is TRBV7-2, the J call TRBJ2-3; no clear D gene. CDR1 and CDR2 (germline): SGHTA, FQGNSA. Trimming stripped 5 bases from V and 4 bases from J, with 4 bases between. The CDR3 totals 11 residues. The CDR3: CASSRADTQYF. The CDR3 nucleotides read TGTGCCAGCAGCCGAGCAGATACGCAGTATTTT.

There are a few counts of this clone. The J gene is TRBJ2-2, the V gene TRBV9; no reliable D call. CDR1 is SGDLS, CDR2 YYNGEE, per germline. The V and J ends lost 4 bases and 6 bases respectively, with 7 bases between them. The CDR3 is made up of 12 amino acids. In DNA form, the CDR3 reads TGTGCCAGCAGCCCTAGTGCCGGGGAGCTGTTTTTT. It encodes CASSPSAGELFF.

This chain joins TRBV19 and TRBJ2-1; 7 nucleotides agree with TRBD1. The CDR3 totals 10 residues. Trimming took 9 bases from V and 13 from J; bases not matched to a gene: 6. The germline CDR1 and CDR2 sequences are LNHDA and SQIVND (reference sequence). The CDR3 here is CASQQGKQFF. DNA of the CDR3: TGTGCCAGCCAACAGGGGAAACAGTTCTTC.

This chain links TRBV9 with TRBJ2-1; possible D gene TRBD1, 6 bases. The V gene lost 3 bases and the J gene lost 4 bases, with 17 bases spanning the gap. Germline CDR1 SGDLS, CDR2 YYNGEE. CDR3 size: 16 residues. The CDR3 is CASSAGEDSSYNEQFF. The CDR3 DNA is TGTGCCAGCAGCGCCGGAGAGGACAGCTCTTACAATGAGCAGTTCTTC.

V usage is TRBV19 and J usage is TRBJ2-2, with a possible D match to TRBD1 (5 bases). The germline CDR1 and CDR2 sequences are LNHDA and SQIVND (reference sequence). The CDR3 runs to 15 residues. The germline V and J ends were trimmed by 6 bases and 7 bases, with 18 bases remaining between them. As DNA, the CDR3 is TGTGCCAGTAGGGACAACACCAGGGTTGTCGGGGAGCTGTTTTTT. Translating it yields CASRDNTRVVGELFF.

V and J are TRBV6-2 or TRBV6-3 and TRBJ2-5; D possibly corresponds to TRBD1 (5 bases). The CDR3 runs 14 residues. The germline V and J ends were trimmed by 4 bases and 5 bases, with 14 bases remaining between them. The germline gives CDR1 MNHEY, CDR2 SVGEGT. CDR3 sequence (DNA): TGTGCCAGCAGTTTGGGTAGGGGTTTGGAGACCCAGTACTTC. Translation: CASSLGRGLETQYF.

The CDR3 nucleotides are TGTGCCAGCAGGACACAGGGATATGGCTACACCTTC. It specifies CASRTQGYGYTF. J is TRBJ1-2 and V is TRBV6-5; a weak D match, TRBD1 (6 bases). Trimming stripped 6 bases from V and 5 bases from J, with 10 bases between. Germline values: CDR1 MNHEY, CDR2 SVGAGI. The CDR3 runs 12 residues.

Notes on this clone: Other DNA variants within this sample encode the same CDR3. The chain has TRBV5-1 and TRBJ1-5, with D unclear. Germline V gene data show CDR1 as SGHRS and CDR2 as YFSETQ. CDR3 length equals 15 residues. V dropped 3 bases and J dropped 0 bases, with 10 bases sitting between them. CDR3 sequence (DNA): TGCGCCAGCAGCTATGACGGAGATAGCAATCAGCCCCAGCATTTT. Protein product: CASSYDGDSNQPQHF.

V is TRBV3-1 (or the pseudogene TRBV3-2) and J is TRBJ2-3; D is undetermined. This CDR3 comprises 16 residues. V shed 0 bases and J shed 0 bases, with 10 bases lying between them. Germline lookup yields CDR1 LGHDT and CDR2 YNNKEL (reference sequence). CDR3 nucleotides: TGTGCCAGCAGCCAAGACGCGAGGCGTAGCACAGATACGCAGTATTTT. Protein product: CASSQDARRSTDTQYF.

V is TRBV14 and J is TRBJ2-2; no definite D call. V was cut by 1 base and J by 5 bases, with 8 bases left in between. The CDR3 has 14 amino acids. Germline values: CDR1 SGHDN, CDR2 FVKESK. CDR3 loop: CASSQVGRTGELFF. The CDR3 DNA reads as TGTGCCAGCAGCCAAGTTGGCAGGACCGGGGAGCTGTTTTTT.

This rearrangement joins TRBV19 to TRBJ1-2; D is undetermined. From germline, CDR1 is LNHDA and CDR2 SQIVND (reference sequence). With 5 bases removed from V and 2 bases from J, the gap between germline ends came to 9 bases. The CDR3 runs to 13 residues. The CDR3 nucleotides are TGTGCCAGTAGTGGCGGGGTGAACTATGGCTACACCTTC. Residues: CASSGGVNYGYTF.

This clone was counted many times. This chain joins TRBV4-1 and TRBJ1-2; possible D gene TRBD1, 6 bases. Trimming took off 1 base at V and 3 bases at J, with 6 bases between the two ends. Germline V gene data show CDR1 as MGHRA and CDR2 as YSYEKL. This CDR3 contains 13 residues. The CDR3 nucleotides are TGCGCCAGCAGCCAAGGGACAGACTATGGCTACACCTTC. Protein sequence: CASSQGTDYGYTF.

V and J are TRBV6-5 and TRBJ1-1; D call uncertain. Germline loops: CDR1 MNHEY, CDR2 SVGAGI. The CDR3 runs to 13 residues. Trimming removed 2 bases at V and 2 bases at J, with 6 bases between. CDR3 in amino acids: CASSYARNTEAFF. The CDR3 region has the DNA TGTGCCAGCAGTTACGCCAGAAACACTGAAGCTTTCTTT.

The V and J genes are TRBV6-5 and TRBJ2-2; D unresolved. Trimming pared 2 bases from V and 0 bases from J, leaving 7 bases between. The CDR3 is made up of 15 amino acids. Germline loops: CDR1 MNHEY, CDR2 SVGAGI. In DNA form, the CDR3 reads TGTGCCAGCAGTTACACGGTCGCGAACACCGGGGAGCTGTTTTTT. Protein sequence: CASSYTVANTGELFF.

The V call is TRBV19, the J call TRBJ1-1; weak D call: TRBD1 (5 bases). The V and J ends lost 3 bases and 0 bases respectively, with 5 bases between them. Per the germline V gene, CDR1 is LNHDA and CDR2 is SQIVND (reference sequence). CDR3 length equals 13 residues. CDR3 sequence: CASSMTVNTEAFF. CDR3 nucleotide sequence: TGTGCCAGTAGTATGACAGTGAACACTGAAGCTTTCTTT.